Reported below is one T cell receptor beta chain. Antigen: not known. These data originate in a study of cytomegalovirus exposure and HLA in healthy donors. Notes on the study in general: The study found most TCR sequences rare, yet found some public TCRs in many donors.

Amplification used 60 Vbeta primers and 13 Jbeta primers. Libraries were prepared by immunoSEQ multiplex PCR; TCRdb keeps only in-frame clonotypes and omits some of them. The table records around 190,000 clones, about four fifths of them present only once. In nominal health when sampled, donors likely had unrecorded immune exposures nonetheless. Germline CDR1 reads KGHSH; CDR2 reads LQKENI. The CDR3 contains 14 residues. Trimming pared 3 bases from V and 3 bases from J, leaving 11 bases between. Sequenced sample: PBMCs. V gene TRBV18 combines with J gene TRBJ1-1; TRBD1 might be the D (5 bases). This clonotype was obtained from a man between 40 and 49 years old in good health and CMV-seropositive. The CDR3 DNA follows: TGTGCCAGCTCACCGACGGGGGGGGACACTGAAGCTTTCTTT. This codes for CASSPTGGDTEAFF.